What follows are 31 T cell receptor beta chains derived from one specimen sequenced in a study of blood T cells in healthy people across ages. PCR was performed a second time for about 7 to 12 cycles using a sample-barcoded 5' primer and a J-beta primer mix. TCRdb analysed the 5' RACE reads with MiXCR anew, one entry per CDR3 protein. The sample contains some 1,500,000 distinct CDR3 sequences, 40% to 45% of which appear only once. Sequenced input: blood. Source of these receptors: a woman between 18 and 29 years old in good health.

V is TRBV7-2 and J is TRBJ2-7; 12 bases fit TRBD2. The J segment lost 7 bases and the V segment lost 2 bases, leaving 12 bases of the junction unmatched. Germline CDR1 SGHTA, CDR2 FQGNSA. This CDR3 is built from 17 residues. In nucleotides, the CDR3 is TGTGCCAGCAGCTTATCGCTAGCGGGGGGGCTGTACAATGAGCAGTACTTC. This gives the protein CASSLSLAGGLYNEQYF.

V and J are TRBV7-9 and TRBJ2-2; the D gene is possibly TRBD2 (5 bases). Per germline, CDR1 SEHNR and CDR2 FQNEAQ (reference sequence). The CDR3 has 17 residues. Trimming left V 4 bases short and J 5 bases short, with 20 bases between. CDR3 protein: CASSYRLVPERTGELFF. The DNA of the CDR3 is TGTGCCAGCAGCTATAGATTAGTCCCCGAGCGGACCGGGGAGCTGTTTTTT.

The CDR3: CASSLVGGGGADTQYF. The CDR3 DNA is TGCGCCAGCAGCTTGGTAGGCGGGGGGGGAGCAGATACGCAGTATTTT. The chain carries TRBV5-1 and TRBJ2-3, with 9 nucleotides matching TRBD2. CDR3 size: 16 residues. Germline lookup yields CDR1 SGHRS and CDR2 YFSETQ. The trim removed 0 bases at V and 4 bases at J, leaving 6 bases unmatched.

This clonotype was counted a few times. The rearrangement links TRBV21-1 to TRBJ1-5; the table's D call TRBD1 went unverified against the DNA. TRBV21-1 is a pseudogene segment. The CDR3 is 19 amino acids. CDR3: CASRWSKGVRDKRNQPQHF. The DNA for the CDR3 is TGTGCCAGCCGATGGTCCAAGGGGGTGCGGGACAAACGAAATCAGCCCCAGCATTTT.

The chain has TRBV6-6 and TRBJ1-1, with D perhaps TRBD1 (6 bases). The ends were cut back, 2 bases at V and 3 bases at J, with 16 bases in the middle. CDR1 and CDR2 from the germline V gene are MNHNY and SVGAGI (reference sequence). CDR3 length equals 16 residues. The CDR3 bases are TGTGCCAGCAGTTACGGGGGCCAGGGAGCTTACACTGAAGCTTTCTTT. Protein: CASSYGGQGAYTEAFF.

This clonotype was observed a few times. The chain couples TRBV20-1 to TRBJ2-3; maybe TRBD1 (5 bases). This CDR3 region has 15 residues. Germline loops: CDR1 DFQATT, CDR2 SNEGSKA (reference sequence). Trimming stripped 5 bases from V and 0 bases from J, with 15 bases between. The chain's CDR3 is CSAPKRGGSTDTQYF. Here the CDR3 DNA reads TGCAGTGCTCCCAAAAGGGGCGGTAGCACAGATACGCAGTATTTT.

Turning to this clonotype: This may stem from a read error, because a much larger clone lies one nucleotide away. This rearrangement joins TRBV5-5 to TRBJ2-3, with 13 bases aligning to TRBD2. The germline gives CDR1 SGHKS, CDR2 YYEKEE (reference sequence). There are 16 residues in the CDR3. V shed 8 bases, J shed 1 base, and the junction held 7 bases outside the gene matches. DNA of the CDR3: TGTGCCAGAAGCGTTGGACTAGCGGGGGGCACAGATACGCAGTATTTT. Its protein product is CARSVGLAGGTDTQYF.

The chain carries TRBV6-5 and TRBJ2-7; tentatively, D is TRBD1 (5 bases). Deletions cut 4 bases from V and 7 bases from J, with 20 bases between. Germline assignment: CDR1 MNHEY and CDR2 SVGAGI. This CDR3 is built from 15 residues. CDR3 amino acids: CASSSDRFPPNEQYF. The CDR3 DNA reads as TGTGCCAGCAGTTCCGACAGATTCCCCCCCAATGAGCAGTACTTC.

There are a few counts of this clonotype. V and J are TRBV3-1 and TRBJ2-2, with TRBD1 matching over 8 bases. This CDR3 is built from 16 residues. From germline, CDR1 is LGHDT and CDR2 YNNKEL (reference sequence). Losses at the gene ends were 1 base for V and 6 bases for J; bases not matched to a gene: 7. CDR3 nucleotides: TGTGCCAGCAGCCAAGTCTCGGAGACAGGGGCCGGGGAGCTGTTTTTT. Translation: CASSQVSETGAGELFF.

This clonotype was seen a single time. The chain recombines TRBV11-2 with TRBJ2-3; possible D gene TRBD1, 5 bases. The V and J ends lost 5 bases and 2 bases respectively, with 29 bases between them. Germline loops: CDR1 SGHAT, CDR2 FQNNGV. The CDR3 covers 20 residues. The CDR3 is CASSPQIPMGGHGNTDTQYF. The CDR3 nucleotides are TGTGCCAGCAGCCCCCAAATTCCGATGGGCGGACACGGCAACACAGATACGCAGTATTTT. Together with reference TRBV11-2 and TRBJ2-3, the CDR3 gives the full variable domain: EAGVAQSPRYKIIEKRQSVAFWCNPISGHATLYWYQQILGQGPKLLIQFQNNGVVDDSQLPKDRFSAERLKGVDSTLKIQPAKLEDSAVYLCASSPQIPMGGHGNTDTQYFGPGTRLTVL.

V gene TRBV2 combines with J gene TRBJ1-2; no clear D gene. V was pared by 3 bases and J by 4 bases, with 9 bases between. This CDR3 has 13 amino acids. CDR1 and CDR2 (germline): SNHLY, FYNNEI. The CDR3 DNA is TGTGCCAGCAGTGACAAGGATCCCTATGGCTACACCTTC. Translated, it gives CASSDKDPYGYTF.

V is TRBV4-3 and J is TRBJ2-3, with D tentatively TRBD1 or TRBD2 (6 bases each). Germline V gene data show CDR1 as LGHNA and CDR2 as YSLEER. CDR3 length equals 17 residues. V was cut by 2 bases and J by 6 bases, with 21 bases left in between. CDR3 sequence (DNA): TGCGCCAGCAGCCAATCCGCCCGGGGGCAACGCGGTGATACGCAGTATTTT. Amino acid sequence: CASSQSARGQRGDTQYF.

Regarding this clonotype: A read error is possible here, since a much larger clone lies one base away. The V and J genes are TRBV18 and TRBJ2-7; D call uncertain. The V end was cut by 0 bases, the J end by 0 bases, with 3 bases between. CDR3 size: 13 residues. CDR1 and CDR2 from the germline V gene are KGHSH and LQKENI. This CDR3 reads CASSPPISYEQYF. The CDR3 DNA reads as TGTGCCAGCTCACCACCAATCTCCTACGAGCAGTACTTC.

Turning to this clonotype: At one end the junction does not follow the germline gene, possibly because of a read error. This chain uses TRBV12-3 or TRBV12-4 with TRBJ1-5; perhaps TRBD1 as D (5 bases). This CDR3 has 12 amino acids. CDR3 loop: CTSRDGGQPQHF. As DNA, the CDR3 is TGTACCAGCAGGGACGGGGGTCAGCCCCAGCATTTT.

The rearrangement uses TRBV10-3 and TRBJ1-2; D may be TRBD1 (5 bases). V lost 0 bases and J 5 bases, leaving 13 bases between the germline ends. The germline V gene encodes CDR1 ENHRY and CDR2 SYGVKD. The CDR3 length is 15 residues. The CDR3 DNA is TGTGCCATCAGTGAGTCCCCGGGGGAATTGTATGGCTACACCTTC. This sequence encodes CAISESPGELYGYTF.

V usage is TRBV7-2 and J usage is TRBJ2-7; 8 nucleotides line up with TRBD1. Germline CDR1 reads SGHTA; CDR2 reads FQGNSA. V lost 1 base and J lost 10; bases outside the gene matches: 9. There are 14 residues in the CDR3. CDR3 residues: CASSLDSGGSYQYF. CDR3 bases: TGTGCCAGCAGCTTAGATTCAGGGGGCTCTTATCAGTACTTC.

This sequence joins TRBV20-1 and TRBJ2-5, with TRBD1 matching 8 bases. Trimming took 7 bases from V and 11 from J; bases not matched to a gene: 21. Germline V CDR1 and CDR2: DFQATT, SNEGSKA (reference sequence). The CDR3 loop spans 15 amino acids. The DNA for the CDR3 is TGCAGTGTTAGCCTACGGACAGGGAACTACAAGGAGCAGTACTTC. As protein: CSVSLRTGNYKEQYF.

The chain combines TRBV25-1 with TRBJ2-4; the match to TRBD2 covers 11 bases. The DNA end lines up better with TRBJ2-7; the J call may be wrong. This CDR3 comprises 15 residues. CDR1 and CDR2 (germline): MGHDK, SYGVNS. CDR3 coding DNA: TGTGCCAGCGCCACCGTAGCGGGAGGGGACCACGAGCAGTACTTC. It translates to CASATVAGGDHEQYF.

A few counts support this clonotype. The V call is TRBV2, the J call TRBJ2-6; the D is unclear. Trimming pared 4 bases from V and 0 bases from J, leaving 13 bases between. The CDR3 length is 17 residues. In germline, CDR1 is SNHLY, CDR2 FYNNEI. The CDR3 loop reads CASSVEAMISGANVLTF. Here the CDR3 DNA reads TGTGCCAGCAGTGTTGAGGCTATGATCTCTGGGGCCAACGTCCTGACTTTC.

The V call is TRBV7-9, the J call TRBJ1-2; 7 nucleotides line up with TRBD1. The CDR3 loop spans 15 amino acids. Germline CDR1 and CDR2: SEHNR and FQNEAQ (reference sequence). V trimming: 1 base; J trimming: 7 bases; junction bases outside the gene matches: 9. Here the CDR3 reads CASSLDRQGPSGYTF. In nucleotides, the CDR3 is TGTGCCAGCAGCTTAGATAGACAGGGTCCCAGTGGCTACACCTTC.

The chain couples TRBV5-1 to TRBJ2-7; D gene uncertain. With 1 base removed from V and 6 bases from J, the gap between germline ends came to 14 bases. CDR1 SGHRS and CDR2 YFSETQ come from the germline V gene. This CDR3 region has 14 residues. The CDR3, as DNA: TGCGCCAGCAGCTTGCTTGGCGGCCTACGCGAGCAGTACTTC. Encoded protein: CASSLLGGLREQYF.

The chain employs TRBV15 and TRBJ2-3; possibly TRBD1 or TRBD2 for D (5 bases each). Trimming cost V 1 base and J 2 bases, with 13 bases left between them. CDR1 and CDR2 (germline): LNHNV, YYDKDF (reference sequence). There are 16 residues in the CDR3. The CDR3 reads CATSRGDPESTDTQYF. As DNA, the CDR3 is TGTGCCACCAGCAGAGGGGACCCCGAGTCCACAGATACGCAGTATTTT.

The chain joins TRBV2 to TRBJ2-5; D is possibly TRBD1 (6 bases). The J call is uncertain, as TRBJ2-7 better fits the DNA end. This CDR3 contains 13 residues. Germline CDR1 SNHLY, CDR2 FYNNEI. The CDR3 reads CASRWDNGREQYF. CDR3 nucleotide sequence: TGTGCCAGCAGATGGGACAACGGACGCGAGCAGTACTTC.

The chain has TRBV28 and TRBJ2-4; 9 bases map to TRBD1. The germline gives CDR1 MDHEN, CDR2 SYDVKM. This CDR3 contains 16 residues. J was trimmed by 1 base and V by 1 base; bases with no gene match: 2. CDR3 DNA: TGTGCCAGCAGTTTATCGGGGACAGGGGCCAAAAACATTCAGTACTTC. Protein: CASSLSGTGAKNIQYF.

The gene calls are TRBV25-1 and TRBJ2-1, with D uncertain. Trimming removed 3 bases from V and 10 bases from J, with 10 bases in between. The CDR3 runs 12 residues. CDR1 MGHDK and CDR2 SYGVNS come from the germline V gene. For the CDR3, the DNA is TGTGCCAGCAGTGACGTGGCCAGGGAGCAGTTCTTC. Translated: CASSDVAREQFF.

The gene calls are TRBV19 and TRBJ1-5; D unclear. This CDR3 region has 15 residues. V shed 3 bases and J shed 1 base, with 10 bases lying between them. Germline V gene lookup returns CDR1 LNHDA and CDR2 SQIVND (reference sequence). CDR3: CASSIRAVSNQPQHF. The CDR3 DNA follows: TGTGCCAGTAGTATTCGGGCAGTAAGCAATCAGCCCCAGCATTTT.

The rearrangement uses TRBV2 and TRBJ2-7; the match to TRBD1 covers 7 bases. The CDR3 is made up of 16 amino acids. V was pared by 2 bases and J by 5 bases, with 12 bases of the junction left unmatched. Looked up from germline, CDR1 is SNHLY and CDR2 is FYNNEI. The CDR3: CASSELGGQEANEQYF. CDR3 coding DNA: TGTGCCAGCAGTGAATTGGGTGGACAGGAGGCCAACGAGCAGTACTTC.

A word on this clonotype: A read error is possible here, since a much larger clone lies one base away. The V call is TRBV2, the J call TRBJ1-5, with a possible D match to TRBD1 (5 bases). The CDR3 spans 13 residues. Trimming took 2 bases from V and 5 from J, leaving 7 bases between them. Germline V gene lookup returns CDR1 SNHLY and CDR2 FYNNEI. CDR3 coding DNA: TGTGCCAGCAGTGAACAGGGAGATCAGCCCCAGCATTTT. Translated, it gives CASSEQGDQPQHF. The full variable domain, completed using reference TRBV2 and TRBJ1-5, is EPEVTQTPSHQVTQMGQEVILRCVPISNHLYFYWYRQILGQKVEFLVSFYNNEISEKSEIFDDQFSVERPDGSNFTLKIRSTKLEDSAMYFCASSEQGDQPQHFGDGTRLSIL.

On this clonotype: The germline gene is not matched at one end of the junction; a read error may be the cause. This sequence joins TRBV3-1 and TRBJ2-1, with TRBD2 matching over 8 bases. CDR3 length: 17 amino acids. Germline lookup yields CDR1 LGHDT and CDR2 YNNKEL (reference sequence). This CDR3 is CASSQVSREGSDNEQFF. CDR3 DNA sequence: TGTGCCAGCAGCCAAGTCTCTCGGGAGGGCTCCGACAATGAGCAGTTCTTC.

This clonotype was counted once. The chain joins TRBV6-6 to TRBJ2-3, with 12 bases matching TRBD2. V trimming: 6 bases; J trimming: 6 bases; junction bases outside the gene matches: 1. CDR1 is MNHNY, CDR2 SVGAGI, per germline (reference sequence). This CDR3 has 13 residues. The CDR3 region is CASRTSGGDTQYF. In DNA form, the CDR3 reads TGTGCCAGCAGAACTAGCGGGGGGGATACGCAGTATTTT.

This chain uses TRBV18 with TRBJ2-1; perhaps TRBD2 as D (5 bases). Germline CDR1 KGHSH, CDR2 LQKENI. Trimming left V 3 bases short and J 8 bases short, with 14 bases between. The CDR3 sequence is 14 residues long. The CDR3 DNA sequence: TGTGCCAGCTCACCGCCAGGTGCGAGGGATGAGCAGTTCTTC. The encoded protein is CASSPPGARDEQFF.